Sequencing of this TCR beta chain was carried out in a study of PD-1 blockade in classical Hodgkin lymphoma (dated by TCRdb to about 2020). Broadly, across the study: Nivolumab dosing was 3 mg/kg intravenously every 2 weeks, continuing until either disease progression or unacceptable toxicity. The study used CyTOF and TCR beta sequencing to define a peripheral blood immune signature of response to PD-1 blockade in classical Hodgkin lymphoma.

Interpreted using the paper, the time point label stands for: cycle 1 day 1 (C1D1), immediately before nivolumab initiation. All trial patients had relapsed after autologous stem cell transplantation, with cohorts A, B and C differing in prior brentuximab vedotin exposure. The trial cohort was composed of under 70 patients with relapsed/refractory classical Hodgkin lymphoma, for whom complete response, partial response or progressive disease was recorded as best overall response. In the multi-cohort phase II CheckMate 205 trial, trial patients received single-agent nivolumab. An independent review committee assessed best overall response using the 2007 International Working Group response criteria. Trial PBMCs were collected immediately before nivolumab initiation (C1D1) and during therapy at cycle 2 day 1 and cycle 4 day 1. Peripheral blood was collected in 8 mL Vacutainer Cell Preparation Tubes, from which PBMCs were isolated by centrifugation and then cryopreserved.

On the study overall, not on this receptor specifically: A significant rise by C4D1 was seen in CD4+ but not CD8+ TCR diversity (p=0.0027 vs p=0.16), with the rise being most apparent in complete responders (p=0.02). Only a single clinical trial cohort was studied, and what caused the repertoire differences, possibly disease activity or prior therapy, remained undefined. Patients starting nivolumab less than 1 year after ASCT had lower diversity and were excluded from later analyses to avoid confounding by immune reconstitution. Baseline TCR diversity was reported to be lower in newly diagnosed patients than in healthy donors and to be lower still in relapsed/refractory patients. Baseline diversity similar to that of newly diagnosed patients was observed in trial patients achieving complete response, whereas significantly lower diversity was observed in partial responders and progressors.

The CDR3 sequence holds 15 residues, the cysteine and phenylalanine included. Just the 45-base CDR3 DNA is kept, in frame starting at base 1. The germline V gene yields SNHLY for CDR1 and FYNNEI for CDR2. Between the V and J ends, shortened by 8 bases and 0 bases respectively, the junction contains 13 bases. With regard to this clone: Its antigen is currently not known. Base qualities are not provided; no much larger clone lies one nucleotide away.

The Qiagen DNeasy kit was used to extract genomic DNA from unsorted PBMCs and from the negatively selected CD4+ and CD8+ fractions. TCR beta CDR3 regions were subjected to amplification by immunoSEQ multiplex PCR with primers that anneal to V and J segments. A synthetic immune receptor repertoire was used to minimize amplification bias, and any residual bias was removed computationally once sequencing was done. The published analysis was carried out like this. Custom Python scripts were used to quantify repertoire diversity as the Shannon entropy index. Unsorted, CD4+ and CD8+ repertoires were analyzed separately, except in combined analyses where CD4+ and CD8+ sequences were merged in silico. Clonal expansion was defined as a frequency increase of at least 2-fold after treatment compared with C1D1, and clones undetected at baseline were assigned a pseudocount of 0.5. Singleton clones were defined as clones with 0 or 1 copy at C1D1, and non-singleton clones were defined as clones with 2 or more copies. Clones expanded in unsorted samples were assigned a CD4+, CD8+ or unknown annotation through matching of protein sequences in sorted samples from the same patient. Diversity changes from C1D1 to C4D1 were tested in paired samples using Wilcoxon tests. The clones in this table, taken by TCRdb from immuneACCESS, are in-frame only. Not every clone is retained; where verified, under half of the shortfall comes from an unresolved V gene, and the cause of the rest is unknown. The D gene and trimming were derived from the DNA, and the V and J assignments and clone size from that table. This sample lists nearly 25,000 clones; about 70% were detected once. The ten largest clones represent approximately 3.4% of the sample.

The receptor comes from a human donor with classical Hodgkin lymphoma. Specimen: peripheral blood mononuclear cells (PBMCs), collected at baseline. The V and J segments used are TRBV2 and TRBJ1-4; possibly the D gene is TRBD1, per 5 matching bases. Here the CDR3 is given as CASETDYATNEKLFF. The sequenced DNA: TGTGCCAGCGAGACAGATTATGCAACTAATGAAAAACTGTTTTTT.